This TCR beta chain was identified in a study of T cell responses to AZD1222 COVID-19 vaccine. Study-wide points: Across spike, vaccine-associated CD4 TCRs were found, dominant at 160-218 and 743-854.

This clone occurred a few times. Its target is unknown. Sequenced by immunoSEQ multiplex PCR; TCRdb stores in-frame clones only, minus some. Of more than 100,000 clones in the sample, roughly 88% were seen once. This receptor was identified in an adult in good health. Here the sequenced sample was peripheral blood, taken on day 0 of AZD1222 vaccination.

The CDR3 is CASSLTPGGRTEAFF. The CDR3 bases are TGTGCCAGCAGCCTAACACCAGGGGGTCGCACTGAAGCTTTCTTT. The chain carries TRBV27 and TRBJ1-1, with 7 nucleotides matching TRBD1. Germline CDR1 and CDR2: MNHEY and SMNVEV (reference sequence). The V gene end was trimmed by 6 bases and the J gene end by 4 bases; junction bases not matched to a gene: 11. The CDR3 has 15 amino acids.